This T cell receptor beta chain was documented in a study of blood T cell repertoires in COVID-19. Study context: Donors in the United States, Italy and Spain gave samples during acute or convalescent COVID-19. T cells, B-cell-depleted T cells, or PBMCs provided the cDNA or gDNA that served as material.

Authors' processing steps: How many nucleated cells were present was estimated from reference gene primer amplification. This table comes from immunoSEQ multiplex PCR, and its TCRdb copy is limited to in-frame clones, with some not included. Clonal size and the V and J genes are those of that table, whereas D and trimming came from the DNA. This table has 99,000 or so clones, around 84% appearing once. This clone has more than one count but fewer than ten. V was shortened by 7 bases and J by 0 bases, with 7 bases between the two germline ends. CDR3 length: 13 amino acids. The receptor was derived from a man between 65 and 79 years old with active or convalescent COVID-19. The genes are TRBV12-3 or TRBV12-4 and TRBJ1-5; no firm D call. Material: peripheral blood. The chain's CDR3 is CASTSYSNQPQHF. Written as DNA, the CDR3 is TGTGCCAGCACCAGTTATAGCAATCAGCCCCAGCATTTT.